Presented here are 25 T cell receptor beta chains from one specimen sequenced in a study of cytomegalovirus exposure and HLA in healthy donors. PCR involved 60 Vbeta and 13 Jbeta primers. Measured with immunoSEQ multiplex PCR; TCRdb has only the in-frame clones, and not every one. This repertoire shows roughly 280,000 clones, more than 55% found once; its top ten account for under 3%. Sequenced sample: PBMCs. The receptors originated from a female donor in good health and CMV-seronegative.

The chain joins TRBV5-1 to TRBJ1-1, with 10 bases that match TRBD1. Germline trimming cut 4 bases from V and 4 bases from J; bases unmatched to any gene: 4. The CDR3 is 14 residues long. Germline-derived CDR1 and CDR2 are SGHRS and YFSETQ. The CDR3 DNA reads TGCGCCAGCAGCAACCGACAGGGGGCCACTGAAGCTTTCTTT. This gives the protein CASSNRQGATEAFF.

The chain recombines TRBV6-5 with TRBJ2-5; D not resolved. The J call may be incorrect, as the DNA end agrees better with TRBJ2-7. This CDR3 region has 13 residues. Germline V gives CDR1 MNHEY, CDR2 SVGAGI. CDR3 nucleotides: TGTGCCAGCAGTTGGAGTCTCCGCTACGAGCAGTACTTC. This gives the protein CASSWSLRYEQYF.

The chain employs TRBV6-1 and TRBJ2-1; 9 nucleotides line up with TRBD1. The CDR3 covers 15 residues. V trimming: 6 bases; J trimming: 4 bases; junction bases outside the gene matches: 7. CDR1 MNHNS and CDR2 SASEGT come from the germline V gene. The CDR3 DNA follows: TGTGCCAGCAGCCCGGGACAGGGTGGGTACAATGAGCAGTTCTTC. Translating gives CASSPGQGGYNEQFF.

The chain uses TRBV6-5 and TRBJ1-3, with 7 positions matching TRBD1. Germline assignment: CDR1 MNHEY and CDR2 SVGAGI. This CDR3 comprises 15 residues. Trimming at V came to 6 bases and at J to 2 bases, leaving 7 bases not matched to a gene. The CDR3 protein is CASSPPGTAGNTIYF. CDR3 coding DNA: TGTGCCAGCAGCCCTCCCGGGACAGCTGGAAACACCATATATTTT.

V usage is TRBV7-9 and J usage is TRBJ2-1; 7 positions match TRBD1. The CDR3 is 12 amino acids. CDR1 is SEHNR and CDR2 is FQNEAQ in the germline V gene (reference sequence). J lost 12 bases, V lost 3 bases, and 5 bases had no gene match. CDR3 amino acids: CASSFRDSRQFF. The CDR3 DNA sequence: TGTGCCAGCAGCTTCCGGGACAGCCGGCAGTTCTTC.

The chain has TRBV9 and TRBJ1-6; 8 bases fit TRBD1. Germline V gene data show CDR1 as SGDLS and CDR2 as YYNGEE. V shed 4 bases and J 7 bases; nucleotides not matched to a gene: 7. The CDR3 runs 15 residues. The CDR3 nucleotides read TGTGCCAGCAGCAAGCAACAGGGGGGAAATTCACCCCTCCACTTT. Translating it yields CASSKQQGGNSPLHF.

V is TRBV4-2 and J is TRBJ2-5, with D possibly being TRBD2 (6 bases). This CDR3 has 13 residues. Trimming took off 4 bases at V and 5 bases at J, with 11 bases between the two ends. Germline lookup yields CDR1 LGHNA and CDR2 YNFKEQ. The CDR3 nucleotides are TGTGCCAGCAGCCCGGGACTGGGCGAGACCCAGTACTTC. It codes for CASSPGLGETQYF.

The chain is built from TRBV4-1 and TRBJ2-4; TRBD1 matches 12 bases. Germline CDR1 and CDR2: MGHRA and YSYEKL. J was trimmed by 8 bases and V by 5 bases; bases with no gene match: 25. The CDR3 runs to 21 residues. The CDR3, as DNA: TGCGCCAGCAGCACCTATATATTAGCCCACCGGGACAGGGGGCTGGGGGACATTCAGTACTTC. Its translation: CASSTYILAHRDRGLGDIQYF.

V usage is TRBV7-7 and J usage is TRBJ2-1; TRBD2 agrees at 12 bases. Germline V gene data show CDR1 as SSHAT and CDR2 as FNYEAQ (reference sequence). The CDR3 has 15 residues. The V and J ends lost 5 bases and 4 bases, in that order; junction bases with no gene match: 3. The CDR3 loop reads CASSTGTSGYNEQFF. CDR3 sequence (DNA): TGTGCCAGCAGCACCGGGACTAGCGGGTACAATGAGCAGTTCTTC.

In this sample, this clone turned up once. The V and J genes are TRBV19 and TRBJ2-1; 7 nucleotides agree with TRBD2. Germline V gene lookup returns CDR1 LNHDA and CDR2 SQIVND (reference sequence). The CDR3 has 16 residues. V lost 6 bases to trimming and J lost 6 bases; unmatched junction nucleotides: 14. DNA of the CDR3: TGTGCCAGTAGCGATTGGGAGGGCCGCAATCCCAATGAGCAGTTCTTC. This translates into CASSDWEGRNPNEQFF.

Comments on this clone: At one of its ends the junction is not consistent with the germline gene, which may arise from a read error. V is TRBV28 and J is TRBJ2-7, with D possibly TRBD1 on 5 matching bases. Germline V gene lookup returns CDR1 MDHEN and CDR2 SYDVKM. This CDR3 spans 12 amino acids. CDR3 sequence reads: CASSLAQTVRNF. CDR3 DNA: TGTGCCAGCAGTTTAGCCCAGACAGTTCGGAACTTC.

This chain uses TRBV5-6 with TRBJ1-2; no clear D gene. The CDR3 loop spans 14 amino acids. Trimming shortened V by 1 base and J by 0 bases, and 7 bases separated the two germline ends. Germline lookup yields CDR1 SGHDT and CDR2 YYEEEE. The CDR3 DNA sequence: TGTGCCAGCAGCTTGTTCCCCTCTAACTATGGCTACACCTTC. Protein sequence: CASSLFPSNYGYTF.

In its sample, this clone was seen once. This chain uses TRBV11-3 with TRBJ1-6, with D possibly being TRBD1 (5 bases). Germline V gene lookup returns CDR1 SGHNT and CDR2 YENEEA. The CDR3 has 17 amino acids. The V gene lost 6 bases and the J gene lost 4 bases, with 19 bases spanning the gap. The DNA of the CDR3 is TGTGCCAGCAGACCCAGACAGACAGTAGGGTATAATTCACCCCTCCACTTT. Translation gives CASRPRQTVGYNSPLHF.

This chain connects TRBV7-9 to TRBJ2-3; 8 nucleotides agree with TRBD2. There are 15 residues in the CDR3. Per the germline V gene, CDR1 is SEHNR and CDR2 is FQNEAQ (reference sequence). The ends lost 5 bases at V and 4 bases at J; junction bases unmatched: 8. The CDR3 here is CASSPPSGSADTQYF. The CDR3 bases are TGTGCCAGCAGCCCACCCAGCGGGAGTGCAGATACGCAGTATTTT.

This clone has just one count. This rearrangement joins TRBV5-1 to TRBJ2-7, with a tentative D call TRBD2 (5 bases). There are 15 residues in the CDR3. In germline, CDR1 is SGHRS, CDR2 YFSETQ. V lost 4 bases and J lost 3, with 17 bases in between. CDR3 sequence reads: CASSPTSLLDYEQYF. The CDR3 DNA is TGCGCCAGCAGCCCCACTTCACTACTAGACTACGAGCAGTACTTC.

This rearrangement joins TRBV11-2 to TRBJ2-7; 9 nucleotides align to TRBD2. Germline values: CDR1 SGHAT, CDR2 FQNNGV. V lost 5 bases, J lost 1 base, and 12 bases stayed unmatched. The CDR3 extends over 17 amino acids. The CDR3 reads CASSVPSGTSRSYEQYF. The CDR3 DNA sequence: TGTGCCAGCAGCGTGCCCTCCGGGACTAGCAGGTCCTACGAGCAGTACTTC.

The chain carries TRBV7-9 and TRBJ2-3; 7 bases are a match to TRBD1. There are 13 residues in the CDR3. Trimming removed 5 bases from V and 5 bases from J; junction bases left unmatched: 4. From germline, CDR1 is SEHNR and CDR2 FQNEAQ (reference sequence). The CDR3 protein is CASSPRDRDTQYF. The CDR3 DNA follows: TGTGCCAGCAGCCCCCGGGACAGAGATACGCAGTATTTT.

The V gene is TRBV7-9, the J gene TRBJ2-1, with 7 positions matching TRBD2. Germline CDR1 and CDR2: SEHNR and FQNEAQ (reference sequence). J was trimmed by 1 base and V by 6 bases; bases with no gene match: 12. This CDR3 is built from 17 residues. The DNA of the CDR3 is TGTGCCAGCAGACGTTCGGGACTAACTGTATCCTACAATGAGCAGTTCTTC. Amino acid sequence: CASRRSGLTVSYNEQFF.

The V gene is TRBV6-1, the J gene TRBJ1-2; a weak D match, TRBD1 (6 bases). Germline V gives CDR1 MNHNS, CDR2 SASEGT. The CDR3 has 15 residues. Trimming cost V 6 bases and J 2 bases, with 16 bases left between them. The CDR3 spells CASRRPGDVNYGYTF. CDR3 DNA sequence: TGTGCCAGCAGAAGACCAGGGGACGTGAACTATGGCTACACCTTC.

This clone was found a few times. The chain combines TRBV9 with TRBJ2-2; 7 nucleotides match TRBD1. The CDR3 consists of 13 residues. V dropped 3 bases and J dropped 5; count of bases not matched to a gene: 1. Germline V gives CDR1 SGDLS, CDR2 YYNGEE. The CDR3 is CASSAQGTGELFF. For the CDR3, the DNA is TGTGCCAGCAGCGCACAGGGGACCGGGGAGCTGTTTTTT.

V and J are TRBV27 and TRBJ2-7, with TRBD2 matching over 11 bases. The germline gives CDR1 MNHEY, CDR2 SMNVEV (reference sequence). This CDR3 region has 16 residues. V shed 6 bases, J shed 4 bases, and the junction held 11 bases outside the gene matches. The CDR3 is CASSHDRLAGTYEQYF. In nucleotides, the CDR3 is TGTGCCAGCAGCCACGACCGACTAGCGGGAACGTACGAGCAGTACTTC.

The rearrangement links TRBV5-1 to TRBJ2-1, with D maybe TRBD1 (6 bases). CDR3 size: 15 residues. The V gene lost 0 bases and the J gene lost 4 bases, with 11 bases spanning the gap. Germline CDR1 reads SGHRS; CDR2 reads YFSETQ. The CDR3 region is CASSLGGGNYNEQFF. In DNA form, the CDR3 reads TGCGCCAGCAGCTTGGGAGGGGGAAATTACAATGAGCAGTTCTTC.

V and J are TRBV2 and TRBJ2-7; TRBD2 matches at 11 bases. Germline assignment: CDR1 SNHLY and CDR2 FYNNEI. The CDR3 consists of 14 residues. The ends lost 3 bases at V and 4 bases at J; junction bases unmatched: 2. The CDR3 DNA sequence: TGTGCCAGCAGTGAGGGACTAGCGGTATACGAGCAGTACTTC. It specifies CASSEGLAVYEQYF. Together with reference TRBV2 and TRBJ2-7, the CDR3 gives the full variable domain: EPEVTQTPSHQVTQMGQEVILRCVPISNHLYFYWYRQILGQKVEFLVSFYNNEISEKSEIFDDQFSVERPDGSNFTLKIRSTKLEDSAMYFCASSEGLAVYEQYFGPGTRLTVT.

This clone was recorded a few times. CDR3 region: CASSAPGQIDGYTF. CDR3 sequence (DNA): TGTGCCAGCAGTGCCCCGGGACAGATCGATGGCTACACCTTC. J is TRBJ1-2 and V is TRBV6-6, with TRBD1 matching 7 bases. The CDR3 length is 14 residues. Germline V CDR1 and CDR2: MNHNY, SVGAGI (reference sequence). Trimming at V came to 5 bases and at J to 6 bases, leaving 9 bases not matched to a gene.

This sequence joins TRBV12-5 and TRBJ1-5, with a possible D match to TRBD1 (5 bases). Per germline, CDR1 LGHNT and CDR2 FRNRAP. This CDR3 contains 12 residues. V dropped 7 bases and J dropped 4 bases, with 8 bases sitting between them. The DNA of the CDR3 is TGTGCTAGTGCCAGGGATAATCAGCCCCAGCATTTT. Amino acid sequence: CASARDNQPQHF. Complete variable domain (other parts from reference TRBV12-5 and TRBJ1-5): DARVTQTPRHKVTEMGQEVTMRCQPILGHNTVFWYRQTMMQGLELLAYFRNRAPLDDSGMPKDRFSAEMPDATLATLKIQPSEPRDSAVYFCASARDNQPQHFGDGTRLSIL.